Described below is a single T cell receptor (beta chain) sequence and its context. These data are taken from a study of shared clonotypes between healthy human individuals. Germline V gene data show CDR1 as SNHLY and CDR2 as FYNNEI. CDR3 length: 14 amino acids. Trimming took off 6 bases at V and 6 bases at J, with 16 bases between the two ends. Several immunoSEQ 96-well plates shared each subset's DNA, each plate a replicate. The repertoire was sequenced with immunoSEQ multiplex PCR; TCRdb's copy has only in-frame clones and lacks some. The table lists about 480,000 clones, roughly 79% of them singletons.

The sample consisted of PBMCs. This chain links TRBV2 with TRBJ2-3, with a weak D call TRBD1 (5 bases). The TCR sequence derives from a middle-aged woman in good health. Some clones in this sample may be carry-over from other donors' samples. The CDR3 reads CASRLQVLSDTQYF. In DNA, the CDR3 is TGTGCCAGCAGATTACAGGTCCTTTCTGATACGCAGTATTTT.